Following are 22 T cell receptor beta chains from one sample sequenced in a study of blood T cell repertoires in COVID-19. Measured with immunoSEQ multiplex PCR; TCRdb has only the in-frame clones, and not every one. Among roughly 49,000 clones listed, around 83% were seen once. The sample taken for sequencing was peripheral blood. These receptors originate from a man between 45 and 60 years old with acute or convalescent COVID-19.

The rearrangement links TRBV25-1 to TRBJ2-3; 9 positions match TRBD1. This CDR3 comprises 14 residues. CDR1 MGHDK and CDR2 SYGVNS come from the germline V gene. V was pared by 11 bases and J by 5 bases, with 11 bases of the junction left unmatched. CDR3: CAFQGTGSKDTQYF. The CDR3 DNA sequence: TGTGCCTTCCAAGGGACAGGGTCGAAAGATACGCAGTATTTT.

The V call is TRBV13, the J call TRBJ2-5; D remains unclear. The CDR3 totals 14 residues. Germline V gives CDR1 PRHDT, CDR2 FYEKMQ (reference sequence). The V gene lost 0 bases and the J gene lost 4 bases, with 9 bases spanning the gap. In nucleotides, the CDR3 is TGTGCCAGCAGCTTAGGGGCCCCGTCAGAGACCCAGTACTTC. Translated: CASSLGAPSETQYF.

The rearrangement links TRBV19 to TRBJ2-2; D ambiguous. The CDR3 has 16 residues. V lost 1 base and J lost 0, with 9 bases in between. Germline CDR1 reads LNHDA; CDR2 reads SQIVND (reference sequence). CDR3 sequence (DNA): TGTGCCAGTAGTATAGGGGCAGGAACGAACACCGGGGAGCTGTTTTTT. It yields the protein CASSIGAGTNTGELFF.

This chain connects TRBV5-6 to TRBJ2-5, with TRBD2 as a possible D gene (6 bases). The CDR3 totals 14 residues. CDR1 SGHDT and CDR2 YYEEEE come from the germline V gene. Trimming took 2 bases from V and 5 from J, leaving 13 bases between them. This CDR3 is CASSLPGEDETQYF. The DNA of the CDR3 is TGTGCCAGCAGCTTACCGGGGGAGGACGAGACCCAGTACTTC. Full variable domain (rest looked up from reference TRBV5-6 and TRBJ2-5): DAGVTQSPTHLIKTRGQQVTLRCSPKSGHDTVSWYQQALGQGPQFIFQYYEEEERQRGNFPDRFSGHQFPNYSSELNVNALLLGDSALYLCASSLPGEDETQYFGPGTRLLVL.

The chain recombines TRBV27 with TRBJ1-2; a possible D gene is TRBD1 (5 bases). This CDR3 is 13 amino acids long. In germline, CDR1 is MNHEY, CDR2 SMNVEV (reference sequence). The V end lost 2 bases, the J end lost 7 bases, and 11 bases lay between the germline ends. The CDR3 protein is CASSLRGKGGYTF. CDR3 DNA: TGTGCCAGCAGTTTACGGGGGAAGGGTGGCTACACCTTC.

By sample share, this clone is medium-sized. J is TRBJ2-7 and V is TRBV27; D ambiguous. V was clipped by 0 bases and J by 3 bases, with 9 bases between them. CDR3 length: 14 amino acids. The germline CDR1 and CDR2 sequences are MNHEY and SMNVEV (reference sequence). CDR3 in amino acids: CASSLSMRIYEQYF. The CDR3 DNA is TGTGCCAGCAGTTTATCGATGAGGATCTACGAGCAGTACTTC.

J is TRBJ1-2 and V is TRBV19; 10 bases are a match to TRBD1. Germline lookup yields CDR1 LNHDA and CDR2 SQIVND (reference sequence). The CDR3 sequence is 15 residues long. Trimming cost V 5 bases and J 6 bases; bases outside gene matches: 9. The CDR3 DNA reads TGTGCCAGTAGTCTTGGACAGGGGGTACAGAATGGCTACACCTTC. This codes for CASSLGQGVQNGYTF. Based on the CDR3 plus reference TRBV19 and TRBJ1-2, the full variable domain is DGGITQSPKYLFRKEGQNVTLSCEQNLNHDAMYWYRQDPGQGLRLIYYSQIVNDFQKGDIAEGYSVSREKKESFPLTVTSAQKNPTAFYLCASSLGQGVQNGYTFGSGTRLTVV.

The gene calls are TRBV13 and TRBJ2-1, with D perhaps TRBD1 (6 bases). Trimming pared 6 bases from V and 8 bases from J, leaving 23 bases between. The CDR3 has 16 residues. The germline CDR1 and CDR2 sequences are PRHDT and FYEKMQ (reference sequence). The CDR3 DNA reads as TGTGCCAGCAGACCTATAAGGGACACGGCTCCCCATGAGCAGTTCTTC. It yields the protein CASRPIRDTAPHEQFF.

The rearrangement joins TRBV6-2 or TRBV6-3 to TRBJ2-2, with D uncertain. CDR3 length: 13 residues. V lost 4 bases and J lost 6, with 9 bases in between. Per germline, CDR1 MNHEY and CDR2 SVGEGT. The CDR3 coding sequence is TGTGCCAGCAGTTTATCCCTAGCCGGGGAGCTGTTTTTT. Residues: CASSLSLAGELFF.

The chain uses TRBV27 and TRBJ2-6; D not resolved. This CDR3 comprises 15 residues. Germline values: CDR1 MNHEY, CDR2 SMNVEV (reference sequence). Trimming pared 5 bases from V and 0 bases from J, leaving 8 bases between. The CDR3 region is CASSPTASGANVLTF. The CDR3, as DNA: TGTGCCAGCAGTCCTACAGCCTCTGGGGCCAACGTCCTGACTTTC.

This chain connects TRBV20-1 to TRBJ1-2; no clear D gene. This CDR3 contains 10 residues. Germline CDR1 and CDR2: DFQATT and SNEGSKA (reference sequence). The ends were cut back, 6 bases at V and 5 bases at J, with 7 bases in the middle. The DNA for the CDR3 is TGCAGTGCCCCAGATTATGGCTACACCTTC. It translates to CSAPDYGYTF.

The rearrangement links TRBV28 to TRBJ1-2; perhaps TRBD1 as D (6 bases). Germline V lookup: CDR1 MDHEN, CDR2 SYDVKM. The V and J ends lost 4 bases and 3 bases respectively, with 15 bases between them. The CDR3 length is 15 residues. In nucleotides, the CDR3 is TGTGCCAGCAGTTCAACCTCGGACAGTCACTATGGCTACACCTTC. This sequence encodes CASSSTSDSHYGYTF.

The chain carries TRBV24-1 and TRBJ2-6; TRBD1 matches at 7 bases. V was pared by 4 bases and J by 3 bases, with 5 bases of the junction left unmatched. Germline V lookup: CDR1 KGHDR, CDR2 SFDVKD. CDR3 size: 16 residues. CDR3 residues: CATSDPNRGGANVLTF. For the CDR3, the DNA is TGTGCCACCAGTGACCCTAACAGGGGTGGGGCCAACGTCCTGACTTTC.

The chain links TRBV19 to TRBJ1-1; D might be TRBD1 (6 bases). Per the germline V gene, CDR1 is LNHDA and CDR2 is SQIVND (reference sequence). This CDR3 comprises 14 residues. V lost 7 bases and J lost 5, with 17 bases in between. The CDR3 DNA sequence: TGTGCCAGTACTCGAGGGGGGGGTTATACTGAAGCTTTCTTT. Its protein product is CASTRGGGYTEAFF. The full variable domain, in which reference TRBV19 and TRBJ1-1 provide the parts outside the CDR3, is DGGITQSPKYLFRKEGQNVTLSCEQNLNHDAMYWYRQDPGQGLRLIYYSQIVNDFQKGDIAEGYSVSREKKESFPLTVTSAQKNPTAFYLCASTRGGGYTEAFFGQGTRLTVV.

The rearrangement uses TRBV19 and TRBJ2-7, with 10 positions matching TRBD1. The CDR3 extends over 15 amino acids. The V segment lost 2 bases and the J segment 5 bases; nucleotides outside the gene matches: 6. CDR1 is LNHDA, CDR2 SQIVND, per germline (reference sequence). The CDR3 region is CASSIRQGARDEQYF. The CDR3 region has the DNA TGTGCCAGTAGTATAAGACAGGGGGCGCGGGACGAGCAGTACTTC.

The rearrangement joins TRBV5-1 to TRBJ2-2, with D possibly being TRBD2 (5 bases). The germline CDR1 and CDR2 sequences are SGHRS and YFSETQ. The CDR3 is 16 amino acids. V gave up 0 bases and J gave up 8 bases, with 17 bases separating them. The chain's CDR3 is CASSLASRVIGGELFF. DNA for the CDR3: TGCGCCAGCAGCTTGGCTAGCCGCGTCATTGGAGGGGAGCTGTTTTTT.

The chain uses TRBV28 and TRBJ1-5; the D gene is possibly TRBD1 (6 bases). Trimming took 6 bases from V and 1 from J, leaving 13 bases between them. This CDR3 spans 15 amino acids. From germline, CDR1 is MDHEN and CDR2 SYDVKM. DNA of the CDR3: TGTGCCAGCAGAGATACAGGGCCAAGCAATCAGCCCCAGCATTTT. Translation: CASRDTGPSNQPQHF.

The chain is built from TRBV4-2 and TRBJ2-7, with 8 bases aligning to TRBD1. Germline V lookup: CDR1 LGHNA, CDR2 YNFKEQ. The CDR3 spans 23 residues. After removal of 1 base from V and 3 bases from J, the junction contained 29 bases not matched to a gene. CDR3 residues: CASSQGGCMCGTGFFHVNYEQYF. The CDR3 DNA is TGTGCCAGCAGCCAAGGTGGGTGTATGTGCGGGACAGGCTTTTTTCACGTGAACTACGAGCAGTACTTC.

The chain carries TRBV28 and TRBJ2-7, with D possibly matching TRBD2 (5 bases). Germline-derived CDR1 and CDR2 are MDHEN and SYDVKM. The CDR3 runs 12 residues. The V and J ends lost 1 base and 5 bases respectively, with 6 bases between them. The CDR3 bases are TGTGCCAGCAGTTTATTGAGGGACGAGCAGTACTTC. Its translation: CASSLLRDEQYF. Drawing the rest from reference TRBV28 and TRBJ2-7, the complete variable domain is DVKVTQSSRYLVKRTGEKVFLECVQDMDHENMFWYRQDPGLGLRLIYFSYDVKMKEKGDIPEGYSVSREKKERFSLILESASTNQTSMYLCASSLLRDEQYFGPGTRLTVT.

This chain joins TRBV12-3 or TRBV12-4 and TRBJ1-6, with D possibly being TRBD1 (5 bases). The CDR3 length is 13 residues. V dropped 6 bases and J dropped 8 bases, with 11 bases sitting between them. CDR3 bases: TGTGCCAGCAGCCCCAGACAGCATTCACCCCTCCACTTT. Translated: CASSPRQHSPLHF.

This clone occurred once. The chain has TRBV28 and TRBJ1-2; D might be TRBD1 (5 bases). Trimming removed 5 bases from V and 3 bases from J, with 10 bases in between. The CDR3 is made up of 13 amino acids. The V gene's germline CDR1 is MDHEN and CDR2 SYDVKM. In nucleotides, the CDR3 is TGTGCCAGCAGTGCCAGGGTGTACTATGGCTACACCTTC. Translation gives CASSARVYYGYTF.

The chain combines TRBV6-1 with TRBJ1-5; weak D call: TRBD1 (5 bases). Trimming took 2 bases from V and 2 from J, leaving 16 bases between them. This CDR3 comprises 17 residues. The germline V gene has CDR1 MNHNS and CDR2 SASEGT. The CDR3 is CASSEKISSRGNQPQHF. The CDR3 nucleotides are TGTGCCAGCAGTGAAAAAATATCCTCCAGGGGCAATCAGCCCCAGCATTTT.